One and the same sample provided the 10 T cell receptor beta chains below, sequenced in a study of blood T cell repertoires in COVID-19. Some clones are missing from TCRdb's copy, which holds only in-frame ones; the method was immunoSEQ multiplex PCR. The table records around 100,000 clones, about 89% of them present only once. Source material: peripheral blood. Receptors were obtained from a human donor with active COVID-19. The donor label of this sample is uncertain.

V and J are TRBV23-1 and TRBJ2-3; TRBD1 aligns across 8 bases. TRBV23-1 is flagged as an ORF with uncertain function. Losses at the gene ends were 8 bases for V and 1 base for J; bases not matched to a gene: 17. The CDR3 is 18 amino acids. The CDR3 sequence: CASGGLTGEFLCTDTQYF. The CDR3 region has the DNA TGCGCCAGCGGGGGGTTGACAGGGGAATTCCTCTGCACAGATACGCAGTATTTT.

This clone rates as medium-sized (0.01 to 0.1%). This chain connects TRBV6-2 or TRBV6-3 to TRBJ2-3; TRBD2 matches at 7 bases. CDR3 length: 17 amino acids. V shed 4 bases, J shed 2 bases, and the junction held 12 bases outside the gene matches. Per the germline V gene, CDR1 is MNHEY and CDR2 is SVGEGT. Here the CDR3 reads CASSSLNWGGLTDTQYF. CDR3 coding DNA: TGTGCCAGCAGTTCATTGAACTGGGGGGGTCTCACAGATACGCAGTATTTT.

The CDR3 DNA sequence: TGCGCCAGCAGTGAGCCATCACTGGGACTAGCGGCCGCCAGCTCCTACAATGAGCAGTTCTTC. Its protein is CASSEPSLGLAAASSYNEQFF. V is TRBV10-1 and J is TRBJ2-1; 11 positions match TRBD2. Trimming cost V 2 bases and J 0 bases; bases outside gene matches: 15. The CDR3 consists of 21 residues. From germline, CDR1 is WNHNN and CDR2 SYGVQD (reference sequence).

In DNA form, the CDR3 reads TGTGCCAGCTCACCGTGGACAGGCGACATAAACACTGAAGCTTTCTTT. It specifies CASSPWTGDINTEAFF. The V and J genes are TRBV18 and TRBJ1-1; TRBD1 matches 7 bases. Germline loops: CDR1 KGHSH, CDR2 LQKENI. The CDR3 has 16 amino acids. V gave up 3 bases and J gave up 2 bases; unmatched junction bases: 9.

This sequence joins TRBV3-1 (or the pseudogene TRBV3-2) and TRBJ2-5; 12 bases fit TRBD2. The V and J ends lost 3 bases and 3 bases, in that order; junction bases with no gene match: 8. CDR3 size: 17 residues. Germline V lookup: CDR1 LGHDT, CDR2 YNNKEL (reference sequence). This CDR3 reads CASSHPRTSGEEETQYF. The CDR3 DNA sequence: TGTGCCAGCAGCCATCCTAGGACTAGCGGGGAGGAAGAGACCCAGTACTTC.

The CDR3 bases are TGTGCCAGCAGCTTGGTGGAGGGTTTCGGCTCACCCCTCCACTTT. It codes for CASSLVEGFGSPLHF. This sequence joins TRBV5-5 and TRBJ1-6; no clear D gene. The ends were cut back, 0 bases at V and 10 bases at J, with 14 bases in the middle. The CDR3 consists of 15 residues. CDR1 SGHKS and CDR2 YYEKEE come from the germline V gene (reference sequence).

V usage is TRBV2 and J usage is TRBJ1-6; D remains ambiguous. The CDR3 is 16 residues long. CDR1 and CDR2 (germline): SNHLY, FYNNEI. V lost 2 bases, J lost 0 bases, and 8 bases lay in between. The CDR3: CASSEMRSSYNSPLHF. CDR3 coding DNA: TGTGCCAGCAGTGAAATGAGGAGCTCCTATAATTCACCCCTCCACTTT. Full variable domain (outside the CDR3, taken from reference TRBV2 and TRBJ1-6): EPEVTQTPSHQVTQMGQEVILRCVPISNHLYFYWYRQILGQKVEFLVSFYNNEISEKSEIFDDQFSVERPDGSNFTLKIRSTKLEDSAMYFCASSEMRSSYNSPLHFGNGTRLTVT.

The chain recombines TRBV7-9 with TRBJ2-6, with D maybe TRBD2 (6 bases). V was trimmed by 4 bases and J by 2 bases, leaving 21 bases between them. CDR1 and CDR2 (germline): SEHNR, FQNEAQ (reference sequence). This CDR3 is built from 19 residues. The CDR3 sequence is CASSSAARGFGTGANVLTF. Written as DNA, the CDR3 is TGTGCCAGCAGCTCAGCGGCTCGGGGGTTCGGGACTGGGGCCAACGTCCTGACTTTC. Using reference TRBV7-9 and TRBJ2-6 for the parts outside the CDR3, the full variable domain is DTGVSQNPRHKITKRGQNVTFRCDPISEHNRLYWYRQTLGQGPEFLTYFQNEAQLEKSRLLSDRFSAERPKGSFSTLEIQRTEQGDSAMYLCASSSAARGFGTGANVLTFGAGSRLTVL.

This clone occurred a few times. The CDR3 sequence is CASSLTLGQYNEQFF. As DNA, the CDR3 is TGTGCCAGCAGCTTAACTCTGGGGCAGTACAATGAGCAGTTCTTC. The genes are TRBV11-2 and TRBJ2-1, with a tentative D call TRBD1 (5 bases). The CDR3 is 15 amino acids. CDR1 SGHAT and CDR2 FQNNGV come from the germline V gene. V was clipped by 2 bases and J by 4 bases, with 12 bases between them.

J is TRBJ2-7 and V is TRBV9, with D perhaps TRBD1 (5 bases). The CDR3 has 16 residues. The V end was cut by 0 bases, the J end by 0 bases, with 13 bases between. CDR1 is SGDLS and CDR2 is YYNGEE in the germline V gene. This chain's CDR3 is CASSVDTGRGSYEQYF. CDR3 in DNA: TGTGCCAGCAGCGTAGATACAGGTAGAGGCTCCTACGAGCAGTACTTC.